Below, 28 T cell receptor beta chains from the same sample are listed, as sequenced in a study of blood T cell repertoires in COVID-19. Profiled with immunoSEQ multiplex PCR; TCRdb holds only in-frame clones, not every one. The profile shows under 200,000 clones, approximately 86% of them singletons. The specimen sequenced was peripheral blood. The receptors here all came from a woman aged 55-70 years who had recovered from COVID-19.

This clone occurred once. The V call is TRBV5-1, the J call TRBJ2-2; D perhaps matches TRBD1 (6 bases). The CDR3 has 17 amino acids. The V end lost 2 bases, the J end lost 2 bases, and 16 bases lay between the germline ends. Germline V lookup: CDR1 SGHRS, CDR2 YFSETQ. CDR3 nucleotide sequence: TGCGCCAGCAGCTTTAGACAGGTGGTTTCCAACACCGGGGAGCTGTTTTTT. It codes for CASSFRQVVSNTGELFF.

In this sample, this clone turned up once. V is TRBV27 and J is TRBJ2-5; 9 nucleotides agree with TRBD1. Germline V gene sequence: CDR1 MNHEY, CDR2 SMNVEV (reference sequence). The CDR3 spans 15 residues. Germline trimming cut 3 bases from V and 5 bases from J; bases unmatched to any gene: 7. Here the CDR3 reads CASSLWGQGLETQYF. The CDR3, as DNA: TGTGCCAGCAGTTTGTGGGGACAGGGCCTGGAGACCCAGTACTTC.

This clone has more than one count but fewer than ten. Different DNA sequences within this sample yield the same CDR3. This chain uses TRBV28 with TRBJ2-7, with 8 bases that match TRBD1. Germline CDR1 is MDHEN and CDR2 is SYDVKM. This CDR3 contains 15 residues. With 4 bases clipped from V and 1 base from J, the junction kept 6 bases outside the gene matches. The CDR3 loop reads CASSSGTGGSYEQYF. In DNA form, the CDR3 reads TGTGCCAGCAGTTCCGGGACAGGAGGATCCTACGAGCAGTACTTC.

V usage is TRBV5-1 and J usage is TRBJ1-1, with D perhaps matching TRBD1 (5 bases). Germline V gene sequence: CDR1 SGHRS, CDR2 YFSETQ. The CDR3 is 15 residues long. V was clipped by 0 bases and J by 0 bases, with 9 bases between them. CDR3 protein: CASSLGAGMNTEAFF. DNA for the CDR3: TGCGCCAGCAGCTTGGGGGCAGGGATGAACACTGAAGCTTTCTTT. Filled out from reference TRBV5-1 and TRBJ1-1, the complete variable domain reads KAGVTQTPRYLIKTRGQQVTLSCSPISGHRSVSWYQQTPGQGLQFLFEYFSETQRNKGNFPGRFSGRQFSNSRSEMNVSTLELGDSALYLCASSLGAGMNTEAFFGQGTRLTVV.

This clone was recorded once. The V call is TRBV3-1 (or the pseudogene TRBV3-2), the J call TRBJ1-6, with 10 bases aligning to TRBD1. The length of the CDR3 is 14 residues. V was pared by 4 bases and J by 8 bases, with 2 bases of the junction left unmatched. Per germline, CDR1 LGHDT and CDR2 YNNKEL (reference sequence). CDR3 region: CASSLGTGDSPLHF. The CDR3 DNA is TGTGCCAGCAGCCTCGGGACAGGGGATTCACCCCTCCACTTT.

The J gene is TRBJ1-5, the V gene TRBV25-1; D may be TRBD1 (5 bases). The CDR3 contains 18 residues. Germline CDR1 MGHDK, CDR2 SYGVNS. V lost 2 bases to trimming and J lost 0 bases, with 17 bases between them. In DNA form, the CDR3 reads TGTGCCAGCAGTGAACCCCCGGGGGACTCCCTTAGCAATCAGCCCCAGCATTTT. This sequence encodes CASSEPPGDSLSNQPQHF.

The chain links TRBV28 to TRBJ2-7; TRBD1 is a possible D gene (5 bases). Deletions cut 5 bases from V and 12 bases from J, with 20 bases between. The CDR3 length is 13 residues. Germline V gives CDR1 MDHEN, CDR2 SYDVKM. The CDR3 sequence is CASSNTQADLGYF. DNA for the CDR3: TGTGCCAGCAGTAATACACAGGCGGACCTGGGGTACTTC.

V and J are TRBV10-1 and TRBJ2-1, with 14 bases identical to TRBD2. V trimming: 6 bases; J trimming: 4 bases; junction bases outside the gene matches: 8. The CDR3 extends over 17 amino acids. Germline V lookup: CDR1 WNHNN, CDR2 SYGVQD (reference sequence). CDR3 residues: CASSSGTSGGGYNEQFF. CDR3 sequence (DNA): TGCGCCAGCAGCTCCGGGACTAGCGGGGGAGGATACAATGAGCAGTTCTTC.

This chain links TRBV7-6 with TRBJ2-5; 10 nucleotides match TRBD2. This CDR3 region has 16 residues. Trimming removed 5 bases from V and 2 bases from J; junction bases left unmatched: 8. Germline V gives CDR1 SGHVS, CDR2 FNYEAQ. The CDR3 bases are TGTGCCAGCAGCACTCTACTAGCGGGGACTCAAGAGACCCAGTACTTC. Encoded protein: CASSTLLAGTQETQYF.

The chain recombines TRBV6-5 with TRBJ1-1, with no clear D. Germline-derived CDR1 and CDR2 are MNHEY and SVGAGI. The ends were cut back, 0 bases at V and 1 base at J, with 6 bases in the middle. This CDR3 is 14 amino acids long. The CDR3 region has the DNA TGTGCCAGCAGTTACTCGCGACAGAACACTGAAGCTTTCTTT. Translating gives CASSYSRQNTEAFF.

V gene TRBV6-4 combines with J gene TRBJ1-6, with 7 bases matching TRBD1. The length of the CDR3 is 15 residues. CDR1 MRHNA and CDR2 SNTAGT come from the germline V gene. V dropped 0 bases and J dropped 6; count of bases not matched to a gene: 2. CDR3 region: CASSDSAGGNSPLHF. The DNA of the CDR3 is TGTGCCAGCAGTGACTCGGCAGGGGGTAATTCACCCCTCCACTTT.

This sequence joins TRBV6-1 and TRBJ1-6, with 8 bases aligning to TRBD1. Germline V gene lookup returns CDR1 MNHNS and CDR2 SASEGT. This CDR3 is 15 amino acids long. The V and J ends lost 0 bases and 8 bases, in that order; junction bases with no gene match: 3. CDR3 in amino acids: CASSEAGQGDSPLHF. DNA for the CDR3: TGTGCCAGCAGTGAAGCAGGACAGGGAGATTCACCCCTCCACTTT.

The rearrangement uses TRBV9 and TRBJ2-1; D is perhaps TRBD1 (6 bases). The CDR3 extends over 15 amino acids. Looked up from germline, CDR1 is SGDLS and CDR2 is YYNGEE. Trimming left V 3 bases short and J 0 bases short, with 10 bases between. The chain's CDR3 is CASSETGDSYNEQFF. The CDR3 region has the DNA TGTGCCAGCAGCGAGACAGGTGACTCCTACAATGAGCAGTTCTTC.

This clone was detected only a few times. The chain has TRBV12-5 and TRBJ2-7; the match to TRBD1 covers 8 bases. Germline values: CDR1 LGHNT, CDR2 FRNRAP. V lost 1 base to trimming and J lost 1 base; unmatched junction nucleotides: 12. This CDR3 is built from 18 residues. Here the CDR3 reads CASGLDNGQGPTSYEQYF. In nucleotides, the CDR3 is TGTGCTAGTGGTTTGGACAACGGACAGGGACCTACATCCTACGAGCAGTACTTC.

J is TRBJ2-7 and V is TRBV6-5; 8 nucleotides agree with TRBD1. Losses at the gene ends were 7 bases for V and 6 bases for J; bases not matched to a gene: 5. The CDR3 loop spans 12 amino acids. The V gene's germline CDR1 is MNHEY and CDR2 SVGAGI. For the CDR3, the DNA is TGTGCCAGCACCAAGACAGGGGCCGAGCAGTACTTC. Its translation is CASTKTGAEQYF.

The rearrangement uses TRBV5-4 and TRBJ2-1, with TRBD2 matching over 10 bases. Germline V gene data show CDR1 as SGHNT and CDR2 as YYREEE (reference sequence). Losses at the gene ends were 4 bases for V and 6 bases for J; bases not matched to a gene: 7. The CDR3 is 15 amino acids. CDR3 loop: CASSEGSGGANEQFF. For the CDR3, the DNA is TGTGCCAGCAGCGAAGGGAGCGGGGGGGCCAATGAGCAGTTCTTC.

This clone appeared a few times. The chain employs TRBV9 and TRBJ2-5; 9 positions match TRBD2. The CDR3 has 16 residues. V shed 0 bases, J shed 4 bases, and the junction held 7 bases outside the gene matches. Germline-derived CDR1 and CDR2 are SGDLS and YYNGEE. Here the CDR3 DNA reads TGTGCCAGCAGCGTAGCGACAGGGCGGGAGGGAGAGACCCAGTACTTC. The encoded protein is CASSVATGREGETQYF.

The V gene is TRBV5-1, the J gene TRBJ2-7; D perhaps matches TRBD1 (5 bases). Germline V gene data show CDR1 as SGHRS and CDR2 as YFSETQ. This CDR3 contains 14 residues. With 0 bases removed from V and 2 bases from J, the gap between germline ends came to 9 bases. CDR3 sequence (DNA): TGCGCCAGCAGCTTGGTCCAGGGTGCCTACGAGCAGTACTTC. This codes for CASSLVQGAYEQYF. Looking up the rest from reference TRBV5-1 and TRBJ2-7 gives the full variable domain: KAGVTQTPRYLIKTRGQQVTLSCSPISGHRSVSWYQQTPGQGLQFLFEYFSETQRNKGNFPGRFSGRQFSNSRSEMNVSTLELGDSALYLCASSLVQGAYEQYFGPGTRLTVT.

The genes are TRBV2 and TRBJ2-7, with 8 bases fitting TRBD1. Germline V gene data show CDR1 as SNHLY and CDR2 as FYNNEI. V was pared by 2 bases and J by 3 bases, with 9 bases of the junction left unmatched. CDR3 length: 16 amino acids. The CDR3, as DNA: TGTGCCAGCAGTGAATTATCGGACAGGGAGGACTACGAGCAGTACTTC. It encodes CASSELSDREDYEQYF.

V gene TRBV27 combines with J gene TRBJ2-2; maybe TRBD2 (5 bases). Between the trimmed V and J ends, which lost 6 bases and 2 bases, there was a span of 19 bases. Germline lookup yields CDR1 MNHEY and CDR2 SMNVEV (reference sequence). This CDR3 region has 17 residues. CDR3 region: CASRVFGGPANTGELFF. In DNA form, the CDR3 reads TGTGCCAGCAGAGTCTTTGGCGGGCCAGCAAACACCGGGGAGCTGTTTTTT.

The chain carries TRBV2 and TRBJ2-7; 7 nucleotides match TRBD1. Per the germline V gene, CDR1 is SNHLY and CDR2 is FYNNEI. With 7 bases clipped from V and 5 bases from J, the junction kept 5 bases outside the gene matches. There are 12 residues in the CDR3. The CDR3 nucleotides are TGTGCCAGCACCCGAGGGGGCCACGAGCAGTACTTC. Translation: CASTRGGHEQYF.

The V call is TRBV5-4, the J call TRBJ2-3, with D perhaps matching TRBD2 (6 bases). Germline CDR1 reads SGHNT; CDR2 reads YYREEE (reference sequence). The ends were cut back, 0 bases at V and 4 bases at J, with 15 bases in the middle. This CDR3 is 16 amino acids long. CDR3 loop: CASSLGGGSIADTQYF. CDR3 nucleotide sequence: TGTGCCAGCAGCTTGGGTGGGGGGAGCATCGCAGATACGCAGTATTTT.

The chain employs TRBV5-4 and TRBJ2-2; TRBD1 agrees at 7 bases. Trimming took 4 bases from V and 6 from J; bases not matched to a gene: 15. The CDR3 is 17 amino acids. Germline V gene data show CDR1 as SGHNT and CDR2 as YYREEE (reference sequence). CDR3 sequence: CASSPEPRDSLSGELFF. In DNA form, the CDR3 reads TGTGCCAGCAGCCCGGAACCCCGGGACAGCCTATCCGGGGAGCTGTTTTTT.

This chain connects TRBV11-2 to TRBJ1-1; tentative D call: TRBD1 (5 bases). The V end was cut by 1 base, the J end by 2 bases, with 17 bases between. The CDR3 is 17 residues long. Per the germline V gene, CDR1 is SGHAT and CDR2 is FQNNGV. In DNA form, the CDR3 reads TGTGCCAGCAGCTTAGTTGGTTTCAGGGTCGTTAACACTGAAGCTTTCTTT. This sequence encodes CASSLVGFRVVNTEAFF.

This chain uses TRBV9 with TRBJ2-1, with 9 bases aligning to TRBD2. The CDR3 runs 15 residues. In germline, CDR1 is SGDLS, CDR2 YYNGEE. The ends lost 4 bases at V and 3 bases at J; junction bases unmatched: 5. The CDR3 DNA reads TGTGCCAGCAGCCAGAGCGGGGGGCTCTACAATGAGCAGTTCTTC. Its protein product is CASSQSGGLYNEQFF.

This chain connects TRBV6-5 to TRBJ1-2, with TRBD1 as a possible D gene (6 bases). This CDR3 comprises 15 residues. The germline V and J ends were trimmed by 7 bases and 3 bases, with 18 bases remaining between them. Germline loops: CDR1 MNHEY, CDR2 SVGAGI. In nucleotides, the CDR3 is TGTGCCAGCACCGAAGGGGGAGCGGCCTACTATGGCTACACCTTC. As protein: CASTEGGAAYYGYTF.

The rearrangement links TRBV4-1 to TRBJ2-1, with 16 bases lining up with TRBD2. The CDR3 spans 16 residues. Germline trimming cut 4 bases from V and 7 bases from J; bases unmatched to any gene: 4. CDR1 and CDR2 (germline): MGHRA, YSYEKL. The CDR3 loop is CASSLGTSGGVNEQFF. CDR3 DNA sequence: TGCGCCAGCAGCCTCGGGACTAGCGGGGGGGTGAATGAGCAGTTCTTC.

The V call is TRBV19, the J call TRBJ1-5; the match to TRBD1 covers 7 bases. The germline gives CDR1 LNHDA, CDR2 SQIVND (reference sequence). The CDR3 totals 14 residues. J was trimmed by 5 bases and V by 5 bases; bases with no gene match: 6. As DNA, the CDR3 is TGTGCCAGTAGTGTGACAGGGTTGGATCAGCCCCAGCATTTT. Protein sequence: CASSVTGLDQPQHF.